Listed below are T cell receptor beta chains from one sample, sequenced in a study of OX40 agonist ivuxolimab in advanced cancers. The protocol was immunoSEQ multiplex PCR, while the TCRdb copy is restricted to in-frame clones and leaves out a portion. The sample consists of fewer than 25,000 clones, approximately 78% of them appearing once. Sequenced here: CD4+ or CD8+ T cells sorted from blood, sampled in a trial of the OX40 agonist ivuxolimab. Source of these receptors: an adult with an advanced solid tumor such as melanoma, head and neck, liver or kidney cancer. The CDR3 runs from the conserved cysteine through the conserved F or W. A D gene is named only where the DNA matches it firmly. Where a row states a size, it is once, few, many or the class of an expanded clone; other rows omit it.

abundance: .
v_gene: TRBV9
j_gene: TRBJ1-4
d_gene: TRBD1
CDR3aa: CASSGQGDNEKLFF
CDR3nt: TGTGCCAGCAGCGGACAGGGGGATAATGAAAAACTGTTTTTT

abundance: .
v_gene: TRBV6-5
j_gene: TRBJ1-2
d_gene: .
CDR3aa: CASRQGYGYTF
CDR3nt: TGTGCCAGCAGACAGGGCTATGGCTACACCTTC

abundance: .
v_gene: TRBV14
j_gene: TRBJ2-1
d_gene: .
CDR3aa: CASSQALNNEQFF
CDR3nt: TGTGCCAGCAGCCAAGCTCTCAACAATGAGCAGTTCTTC

abundance: once
v_gene: TRBV13
j_gene: TRBJ1-3
d_gene: .
CDR3aa: CASSFRSSGNTIYF
CDR3nt: TGTGCCAGCAGCTTCAGGAGCTCTGGAAACACCATATATTTT

abundance: .
v_gene: TRBV5-1
j_gene: TRBJ2-2
d_gene: .
CDR3aa: CASSPVFAPNTGELFF
CDR3nt: TGCGCCAGCAGCCCCGTTTTTGCGCCCAACACCGGGGAGCTGTTTTTT

abundance: .
v_gene: TRBV27
j_gene: TRBJ2-1
d_gene: TRBD2
CDR3aa: CASSLGLAGPNEQFF
CDR3nt: TGTGCCAGCAGTCTGGGACTAGCGGGACCCAATGAGCAGTTCTTC

abundance: once
v_gene: TRBV5-1
j_gene: TRBJ2-7
d_gene: .
CDR3aa: CASSFPGNSYEQYF
CDR3nt: TGCGCCAGCAGCTTTCCCGGGAACTCCTACGAGCAGTACTTC

abundance: .
v_gene: TRBV4-2
j_gene: TRBJ1-5
d_gene: .
CDR3aa: CASSLGQPVGPQHF
CDR3nt: TGTGCCAGCAGCCTAGGTCAGCCGGTCGGGCCCCAGCATTTT

abundance: few
v_gene: TRBV10-3
j_gene: TRBJ1-2
d_gene: .
CDR3aa: CAIIDEVDYGYTF
CDR3nt: TGTGCCATCATCGACGAGGTTGACTATGGCTACACCTTC

abundance: .
v_gene: TRBV27
j_gene: TRBJ1-2
d_gene: TRBD1
CDR3aa: CASSSTGAGYGYTF
CDR3nt: TGTGCCAGCAGTTCTACAGGGGCCGGGTATGGCTACACCTTC

abundance: .
v_gene: TRBV5-1
j_gene: TRBJ2-1
d_gene: .
CDR3aa: CASSSLLHNEQFF
CDR3nt: TGCGCCAGCAGCTCCCTTTTGCACAATGAGCAGTTCTTC

abundance: .
v_gene: TRBV20-1
j_gene: TRBJ2-2
d_gene: .
CDR3aa: CSAWYTGELFF
CDR3nt: TGCAGTGCCTGGTATACGGGGGAGCTGTTTTTT

abundance: .
v_gene: TRBV18
j_gene: TRBJ1-1
d_gene: .
CDR3aa: CASSPDQIYTEAFF
CDR3nt: TGTGCCAGCTCTCCGGACCAGATCTACACTGAAGCTTTCTTT

abundance: .
v_gene: TRBV27
j_gene: TRBJ1-5
d_gene: .
CDR3aa: CASSYGSNQPQHF
CDR3nt: TGTGCCAGCAGTTATGGTAGCAATCAGCCCCAGCATTTT

abundance: few
v_gene: TRBV7-9
j_gene: TRBJ2-2
d_gene: .
CDR3aa: CASSLGTSYTGELFF
CDR3nt: TGTGCCAGCAGCCTAGGCACTTCTTACACCGGGGAGCTGTTTTTT

abundance: .
v_gene: TRBV7-3
j_gene: TRBJ2-2
d_gene: .
CDR3aa: CASSPWAGELFF
CDR3nt: TGTGCCAGCAGCCCCTGGGCCGGGGAGCTGTTTTTT

abundance: .
v_gene: TRBV19
j_gene: TRBJ2-3
d_gene: .
CDR3aa: CASSMGAVGTDTQYF
CDR3nt: TGTGCCAGTAGTATGGGGGCGGTAGGCACAGATACGCAGTATTTT

abundance: .
v_gene: TRBV28
j_gene: TRBJ1-1
d_gene: TRBD1
CDR3aa: CASSQWTGRAEAFF
CDR3nt: TGTGCCAGCAGTCAATGGACAGGGAGGGCTGAAGCTTTCTTT

abundance: .
v_gene: TRBV2
j_gene: TRBJ1-1
d_gene: .
CDR3aa: CARLGLNTEAFF
CDR3nt: TGTGCCAGGCTAGGACTGAACACTGAAGCTTTCTTT

abundance: .
v_gene: TRBV27
j_gene: TRBJ2-5
d_gene: .
CDR3aa: CASRTLAGETQYF
CDR3nt: TGTGCCAGCAGAACTCTTGCGGGGGAGACCCAGTACTTC

abundance: .
v_gene: TRBV27
j_gene: TRBJ1-2
d_gene: .
CDR3aa: CASSGGYYGYTF
CDR3nt: TGTGCCAGCAGTGGAGGATACTATGGCTACACCTTC

abundance: .
v_gene: TRBV5-1
j_gene: TRBJ2-1
d_gene: .
CDR3aa: CASSLGVGTGRGNEQFF
CDR3nt: TGCGCCAGCAGCTTGGGGGTCGGGACGGGGAGAGGCAATGAGCAGTTCTTC

abundance: .
v_gene: TRBV13
j_gene: TRBJ2-7
d_gene: TRBD2
CDR3aa: CASSPITSGSIYEQYF
CDR3nt: TGTGCCAGCAGCCCGATAACTAGCGGGAGTATTTACGAGCAGTACTTC

abundance: few
v_gene: TRBV6-9
j_gene: TRBJ2-2
d_gene: .
CDR3aa: CASSEGDGYTGELFF
CDR3nt: TGTGCCAGCAGTGAGGGGGACGGCTACACCGGGGAGCTGTTTTTT

abundance: .
v_gene: TRBV2
j_gene: TRBJ2-5
d_gene: .
CDR3aa: CASQGRGGGETQYF
CDR3nt: TGTGCCAGCCAGGGGAGGGGAGGGGGAGAGACCCAGTACTTC

abundance: .
v_gene: TRBV6-4
j_gene: TRBJ1-5
d_gene: .
CDR3aa: CAKERFQDNAWEPQHF
CDR3nt: TGTGCCAAGGAACGATTTCAAGACAACGCCTGGGAGCCCCAGCATTTT

abundance: .
v_gene: TRBV2
j_gene: TRBJ2-1
d_gene: TRBD2
CDR3aa: CASSLLAGGPREQFF
CDR3nt: TGTGCCAGCAGTTTACTGGCGGGGGGTCCCAGGGAGCAGTTCTTC

abundance: once
v_gene: TRBV7-9
j_gene: TRBJ2-7
d_gene: TRBD1
CDR3aa: CASSFPGQGAYEQYF
CDR3nt: TGTGCCAGCAGCTTTCCGGGACAGGGAGCCTACGAGCAGTACTTC

abundance: .
v_gene: TRBV7-3
j_gene: TRBJ2-3
d_gene: TRBD1
CDR3aa: CASSATGGGTDTQYF
CDR3nt: TGTGCCAGCAGCGCGACAGGGGGAGGCACAGATACGCAGTATTTT

abundance: .
v_gene: TRBV29-1
j_gene: TRBJ1-2
d_gene: .
CDR3aa: CSTDATSTANYGYTF
CDR3nt: TGCAGCACGGACGCTACTTCGACAGCTAACTATGGCTACACCTTC

abundance: .
v_gene: TRBV2
j_gene: TRBJ2-2
d_gene: TRBD2
CDR3aa: CASSARTSVTGELFF
CDR3nt: TGTGCCAGCAGTGCGAGGACTAGCGTCACCGGGGAGCTGTTTTTT

abundance: .
v_gene: TRBV6-1
j_gene: TRBJ1-1
d_gene: .
CDR3aa: CASSFGEAFF
CDR3nt: TGTGCCAGCAGCTTCGGTGAAGCTTTCTTT

abundance: .
v_gene: TRBV6-4
j_gene: TRBJ1-6
d_gene: .
CDR3aa: CASSDSQGNSPLHF
CDR3nt: TGTGCCAGCAGTGACTCGCAGGGAAATTCACCCCTCCACTTT

abundance: .
v_gene: TRBV28
j_gene: TRBJ1-2
d_gene: .
CDR3aa: CASSLPHEVGYTF
CDR3nt: TGTGCCAGCAGTTTGCCCCACGAGGTCGGCTACACCTTC

abundance: few
v_gene: TRBV14
j_gene: TRBJ2-3
d_gene: .
CDR3aa: CASSQGHGGPLDTQYF
CDR3nt: TGTGCCAGCAGCCAAGGTCACGGGGGGCCGTTAGATACGCAGTATTTT

abundance: .
v_gene: TRBV13
j_gene: TRBJ1-4
d_gene: TRBD1
CDR3aa: CASSRTGQGYEKLFF
CDR3nt: TGTGCCAGCAGCCGGACTGGACAGGGGTATGAAAAACTGTTTTTT

abundance: .
v_gene: TRBV27
j_gene: TRBJ1-2
d_gene: .
CDR3aa: CASSLGGDYGYTF
CDR3nt: TGTGCCAGCAGCCTCGGTGGGGATTATGGCTACACCTTC

abundance: .
v_gene: TRBV27
j_gene: TRBJ1-5
d_gene: TRBD1
CDR3aa: CASRTGTYSNQPQHF
CDR3nt: TGTGCCAGTCGGACAGGCACTTATAGCAATCAGCCCCAGCATTTT

abundance: .
v_gene: TRBV9
j_gene: TRBJ1-6
d_gene: .
CDR3aa: CASSNSGDNSPLHF
CDR3nt: TGTGCCAGCAGCAATTCAGGGGATAATTCACCCCTCCACTTT